These 32 T cell receptor beta chains were sequenced from one sample in a study of blood T cell repertoires in COVID-19. Sequencing was performed with immunoSEQ multiplex PCR; in TCRdb, only in-frame clones are kept and a portion is missing. This table has approximately 120,000 clones, approximately 90% appearing once. Sequencing input: peripheral blood. These receptors came from a man aged 50 to 59 with COVID-19, enrolled during active disease.

The rearrangement uses TRBV2 and TRBJ2-3, with 11 bases identical to TRBD1. The CDR3 contains 14 residues. V trimming: 7 bases; J trimming: 4 bases; junction bases outside the gene matches: 4. Germline CDR1 reads SNHLY; CDR2 reads FYNNEI. The CDR3 loop is CASTGTGGADTQYF. DNA for the CDR3: TGTGCCAGCACCGGGACAGGGGGAGCAGATACGCAGTATTTT. The complete variable domain, with remaining parts taken from reference TRBV2 and TRBJ2-3, reads EPEVTQTPSHQVTQMGQEVILRCVPISNHLYFYWYRQILGQKVEFLVSFYNNEISEKSEIFDDQFSVERPDGSNFTLKIRSTKLEDSAMYFCASTGTGGADTQYFGPGTRLTVL.

The chain carries TRBV5-1 and TRBJ2-1; D is uncertain. The CDR3 has 13 amino acids. V was trimmed by 4 bases and J by 3 bases, leaving 8 bases between them. Germline loops: CDR1 SGHRS, CDR2 YFSETQ. CDR3: CASSNADYNEQFF. The DNA for the CDR3 is TGCGCCAGCAGCAACGCGGACTACAATGAGCAGTTCTTC.

The chain joins TRBV15 to TRBJ2-2; no clear D. V gave up 0 bases and J gave up 2 bases, with 7 bases separating them. The CDR3 is 15 residues long. Germline-derived CDR1 and CDR2 are LNHNV and YYDKDF (reference sequence). The CDR3 here is CATSRDEVNTGELFF. CDR3 sequence (DNA): TGTGCCACCAGCAGAGACGAGGTCAACACCGGGGAGCTGTTTTTT.

The chain combines TRBV7-9 with TRBJ2-2; 11 bases fit TRBD2. CDR1 is SEHNR and CDR2 is FQNEAQ in the germline V gene (reference sequence). This CDR3 comprises 16 residues. V trimming: 1 base; J trimming: 4 bases; junction bases outside the gene matches: 2. In DNA form, the CDR3 reads TGTGCCAGCAGCTTAGGACTAGCGGGACCCACCGGGGAGCTGTTTTTT. Residues: CASSLGLAGPTGELFF.

This rearrangement joins TRBV27 to TRBJ2-2, with 8 bases matching TRBD2. This CDR3 has 16 residues. Germline V gives CDR1 MNHEY, CDR2 SMNVEV (reference sequence). With V trimmed by 1 base and J by 7 bases, 8 bases remained unmatched. The CDR3 loop is CASSLYSGLGIGELFF. The CDR3 DNA reads TGTGCCAGCAGTTTATATTCGGGACTAGGAATCGGGGAGCTGTTTTTT.

This clone is a singleton in its sample. The CDR3 protein is CASSSATNLEAFF. In DNA form, the CDR3 reads TGTGCCAGTAGTTCAGCGACGAACCTTGAAGCTTTCTTT. The gene calls are TRBV19 and TRBJ1-1; D remains unclear. The V end lost 5 bases, the J end lost 7 bases, and 14 bases lay between the germline ends. The length of the CDR3 is 13 residues. Per the germline V gene, CDR1 is LNHDA and CDR2 is SQIVND (reference sequence).

V is TRBV9 and J is TRBJ1-3; possibly TRBD1 for D (6 bases). The CDR3 is 15 amino acids. V lost 3 bases to trimming and J lost 0 bases, with 10 bases between them. Per the germline V gene, CDR1 is SGDLS and CDR2 is YYNGEE. CDR3 nucleotide sequence: TGTGCCAGCAGCGCGACAGGTTTCTCTGGAAACACCATATATTTT. This sequence encodes CASSATGFSGNTIYF.

The CDR3 nucleotides are TGTGCCAGCAGTTTATTTACGGGAGGGAACCAAGAGACCCAGTACTTC. This codes for CASSLFTGGNQETQYF. The chain recombines TRBV27 with TRBJ2-5; 8 bases align to TRBD2. V lost 1 base and J lost 0; bases outside the gene matches: 4. The CDR3 sequence is 16 residues long. Germline values: CDR1 MNHEY, CDR2 SMNVEV (reference sequence).

V is TRBV29-1 and J is TRBJ1-2; 7 nucleotides align to TRBD1. The junction had 2 bases not matched to a gene; V was cut back by 1 base and J by 0 bases. CDR1 and CDR2 from the germline V gene are SQVTM and ANQGSEA. The CDR3 is 14 amino acids. The CDR3 bases are TGCAGCGTTGAAGGGGGACAGCCTAACTATGGCTACACCTTC. This translates into CSVEGGQPNYGYTF.

The chain couples TRBV11-2 to TRBJ1-3; D is unresolved. CDR1 and CDR2 from the germline V gene are SGHAT and FQNNGV. Trimming cost V 4 bases and J 11 bases, with 9 bases left between them. The CDR3 runs to 11 residues. The CDR3 DNA reads TGTGCCAGCAGCTCGGCCCGGGCCATATATTTT. Amino acids: CASSSARAIYF. Variable domain in full (rest from reference TRBV11-2 and TRBJ1-3): EAGVAQSPRYKIIEKRQSVAFWCNPISGHATLYWYQQILGQGPKLLIQFQNNGVVDDSQLPKDRFSAERLKGVDSTLKIQPAKLEDSAVYLCASSSARAIYFGEGSWLTVV.

V is TRBV19 and J is TRBJ2-2, with 8 bases aligning to TRBD2. The CDR3 is 16 amino acids. V lost 3 bases, J lost 6 bases, and 9 bases stayed unmatched. Germline CDR1 and CDR2: LNHDA and SQIVND (reference sequence). CDR3 protein: CASSMSAGDFPGELFF. CDR3 DNA: TGTGCCAGTAGTATGTCAGCGGGAGATTTCCCCGGGGAGCTGTTTTTT.

The chain couples TRBV29-1 to TRBJ2-1; 7 bases match TRBD2. The germline V gene encodes CDR1 SQVTM and CDR2 ANQGSEA. The CDR3 sequence is 15 residues long. V trimming: 3 bases; J trimming: 6 bases; junction bases outside the gene matches: 11. The CDR3 DNA follows: TGCAGCGTTGATCGGGCGGGAGTAGGTTTCAATGAGCAGTTCTTC. As protein: CSVDRAGVGFNEQFF.

This clone has just one count. This rearrangement joins TRBV11-2 to TRBJ1-2; a possible D gene is TRBD1 (5 bases). V was clipped by 1 base and J by 8 bases, with 17 bases between them. Germline lookup yields CDR1 SGHAT and CDR2 FQNNGV. The CDR3 has 15 residues. The CDR3 here is CASSLVSPAGKGYTF. The CDR3 nucleotides read TGTGCCAGCAGCTTAGTGAGTCCGGCAGGGAAGGGCTACACCTTC.

The chain recombines TRBV7-9 with TRBJ1-4, with TRBD1 matching 9 bases. Germline V gives CDR1 SEHNR, CDR2 FQNEAQ (reference sequence). Trimming at V came to 5 bases and at J to 7 bases, leaving 5 bases not matched to a gene. The CDR3 contains 14 residues. The CDR3 bases are TGTGCCAGCAGCCTTAACAGGGGGCTTGAAAAACTGTTTTTT. Translated: CASSLNRGLEKLFF.

This chain links TRBV19 with TRBJ2-6, with D possibly matching TRBD1 (6 bases). The CDR3 extends over 15 amino acids. Trimming shortened V by 5 bases and J by 4 bases, and 12 bases separated the two germline ends. Germline V gene lookup returns CDR1 LNHDA and CDR2 SQIVND (reference sequence). This chain's CDR3 is CASSLRGSGANVLTF. The CDR3 DNA sequence: TGTGCCAGTAGTCTCAGGGGATCCGGGGCCAACGTCCTGACTTTC. Drawing the rest from reference TRBV19 and TRBJ2-6, the complete variable domain is DGGITQSPKYLFRKEGQNVTLSCEQNLNHDAMYWYRQDPGQGLRLIYYSQIVNDFQKGDIAEGYSVSREKKESFPLTVTSAQKNPTAFYLCASSLRGSGANVLTFGAGSRLTVL.

This chain's CDR3 is CASRPALAGGYEQYV. CDR3 DNA: TGTGCCAGCAGACCTGCGCTAGCGGGAGGCTACGAGCAGTACGTC. This chain connects TRBV6-5 to TRBJ2-7; the match to TRBD2 covers 11 bases. The germline gives CDR1 MNHEY, CDR2 SVGAGI. V was clipped by 6 bases and J by 3 bases; unmatched bases: 7. The CDR3 is 15 amino acids.

The CDR3 nucleotides read TGTGCCTGGAGTAGGGGGAGGGAACAGCCCCAGCATTTT. It encodes CAWSRGREQPQHF. The J gene is TRBJ1-5, the V gene TRBV30, with a tentative D call TRBD1 (6 bases). The CDR3 totals 13 residues. Germline loops: CDR1 GTSNPN, CDR2 SVGIG (reference sequence). Trimming left V 2 bases short and J 7 bases short, with 12 bases between.

In DNA form, the CDR3 reads TGCGCCAGCAGCCCACAGGGGGCGATGGATACGCAGTATTTT. It specifies CASSPQGAMDTQYF. The J gene is TRBJ2-3, the V gene TRBV5-1; 9 bases are a match to TRBD1. Germline V gene lookup returns CDR1 SGHRS and CDR2 YFSETQ. J was trimmed by 6 bases and V by 4 bases; bases with no gene match: 6. This CDR3 contains 14 residues.

The V call is TRBV6-6, the J call TRBJ1-3; D uncertain. V was clipped by 4 bases and J by 4 bases, with 14 bases between them. Per the germline V gene, CDR1 is MNHNY and CDR2 is SVGAGI (reference sequence). CDR3 length equals 15 residues. The CDR3 reads CASSFMTSHGNTIYF. CDR3 in DNA: TGTGCCAGCAGTTTCATGACAAGTCACGGAAACACCATATATTTT.

The rearrangement links TRBV4-2 to TRBJ2-3; D is ambiguous. Germline lookup yields CDR1 LGHNA and CDR2 YNFKEQ. The germline V and J ends were trimmed by 1 base and 4 bases, with 9 bases remaining between them. The CDR3 runs to 14 residues. CDR3 sequence reads: CASSQGRRSDTQYF. DNA for the CDR3: TGTGCCAGCAGCCAAGGAAGGAGATCAGATACGCAGTATTTT.

This chain joins TRBV27 and TRBJ2-1; TRBD2 agrees at 11 bases. CDR3 length equals 15 residues. The V gene's germline CDR1 is MNHEY and CDR2 SMNVEV (reference sequence). V lost 5 bases to trimming and J lost 5 bases; unmatched junction nucleotides: 5. DNA of the CDR3: TGTGCCAGCAGTGCCGCGGGACTAGCGGACAATGAGCAGTTCTTC. Translated: CASSAAGLADNEQFF.

V gene TRBV29-1 combines with J gene TRBJ2-4, with D maybe TRBD2 (6 bases). This CDR3 contains 14 residues. Germline V CDR1 and CDR2: SQVTM, ANQGSEA. The V end was cut by 3 bases, the J end by 7 bases, with 16 bases between. Here the CDR3 reads CSVEGTAGGNIQYF. CDR3 nucleotides: TGCAGCGTTGAGGGGACTGCCGGCGGGAACATTCAGTACTTC.

This chain uses TRBV28 with TRBJ1-1, with 11 bases that match TRBD1. There are 14 residues in the CDR3. Germline V gene lookup returns CDR1 MDHEN and CDR2 SYDVKM. J gave up 7 bases and V 4 bases, and 5 bases lay outside the gene matches. CDR3 loop: CASSSDRGQGEAFF. CDR3 sequence (DNA): TGTGCCAGCAGTTCGGACAGGGGGCAGGGTGAAGCTTTCTTT.

The chain combines TRBV29-1 with TRBJ2-1; 7 bases fit TRBD1. The trim removed 3 bases at V and 4 bases at J, leaving 6 bases unmatched. Germline V CDR1 and CDR2: SQVTM, ANQGSEA. CDR3 length equals 14 residues. DNA of the CDR3: TGCAGCGTTGATGAGGGACAGAGATACAATGAGCAGTTCTTC. Its translation: CSVDEGQRYNEQFF.

The gene calls are TRBV18 and TRBJ2-7; 7 bases match TRBD2. V lost 4 bases, J lost 0 bases, and 6 bases stayed unmatched. Germline lookup yields CDR1 KGHSH and CDR2 LQKENI. The CDR3 runs 15 residues. The CDR3 sequence: CASSRGGDSSYEQYV. CDR3 DNA sequence: TGTGCCAGCTCACGGGGGGGTGACAGCTCCTACGAGCAGTACGTC.

This clone occurred once. The chain links TRBV6-5 to TRBJ1-5; D is uncertain. Germline V gene data show CDR1 as MNHEY and CDR2 as SVGAGI. There are 13 residues in the CDR3. Trimming took 6 bases from V and 7 from J, leaving 13 bases between them. The CDR3 spells CASSQGGLQPQHF. The CDR3 coding sequence is TGTGCCAGCAGCCAAGGCGGGTTGCAGCCCCAGCATTTT.

This clone occurred a few times. The chain links TRBV27 to TRBJ2-3; possibly TRBD1 for D (5 bases). Germline CDR1 and CDR2: MNHEY and SMNVEV (reference sequence). There are 13 residues in the CDR3. V lost 2 bases to trimming and J lost 5 bases, with 8 bases between them. CDR3 sequence (DNA): TGTGCCAGCAGTTTAGGCCAGGGAGATACGCAGTATTTT. It translates to CASSLGQGDTQYF.

The chain is built from TRBV30 and TRBJ1-1; D perhaps matches TRBD1 (6 bases). Germline assignment: CDR1 GTSNPN and CDR2 SVGIG (reference sequence). There are 13 residues in the CDR3. Trimming took 2 bases from V and 11 from J, leaving 18 bases between them. The CDR3 protein is CAWSPDSLGLAFF. CDR3 bases: TGTGCCTGGAGTCCGGACAGTTTAGGCTTGGCTTTCTTT.

CDR3 residues: CASSLGGRDTGELFF. In nucleotides, the CDR3 is TGCGCCAGCAGCCTGGGCGGGAGAGACACCGGGGAGCTGTTTTTT. The rearrangement joins TRBV5-1 to TRBJ2-2; 7 nucleotides match TRBD2. This CDR3 has 15 amino acids. The germline CDR1 and CDR2 sequences are SGHRS and YFSETQ. The V and J ends lost 4 bases and 3 bases, in that order; junction bases with no gene match: 6.

In nucleotides, the CDR3 is TGTGCCAGCCGCTCTGGAAACACCATATATTTT. Protein: CASRSGNTIYF. This chain links TRBV5-4 with TRBJ1-3, with D unclear. The V gene's germline CDR1 is SGHNT and CDR2 YYREEE (reference sequence). The V gene lost 7 bases and the J gene lost 0 bases, with 2 bases spanning the gap. The CDR3 has 11 residues.

The chain couples TRBV2 to TRBJ2-5, with no clear D. CDR3 length: 13 residues. Trimming shortened V by 6 bases and J by 5 bases, and 13 bases separated the two germline ends. CDR1 SNHLY and CDR2 FYNNEI come from the germline V gene. The CDR3 DNA reads as TGTGCCAGCAGGATCCTAGAGGCGGAGACCCAGTACTTC. As protein: CASRILEAETQYF.

V and J are TRBV11-2 and TRBJ1-5; D is perhaps TRBD1 (6 bases). CDR1 is SGHAT and CDR2 is FQNNGV in the germline V gene. V gave up 5 bases and J gave up 3 bases, with 14 bases separating them. The CDR3 totals 15 residues. CDR3 in DNA: TGTGCCAGCAGCCCCCCCAAGGGGGACAATCAGCCCCAGCATTTT. Protein product: CASSPPKGDNQPQHF.